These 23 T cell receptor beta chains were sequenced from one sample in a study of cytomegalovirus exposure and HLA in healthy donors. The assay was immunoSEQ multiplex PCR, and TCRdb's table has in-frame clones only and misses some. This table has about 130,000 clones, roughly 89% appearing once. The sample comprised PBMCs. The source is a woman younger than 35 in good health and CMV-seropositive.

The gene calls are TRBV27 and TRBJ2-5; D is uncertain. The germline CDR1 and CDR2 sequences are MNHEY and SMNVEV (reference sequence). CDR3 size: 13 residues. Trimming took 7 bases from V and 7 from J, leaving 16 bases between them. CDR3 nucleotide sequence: TGTGCCAGCACCGCCGGCCGTGGCGGGACCCAGTACTTC. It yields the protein CASTAGRGGTQYF.

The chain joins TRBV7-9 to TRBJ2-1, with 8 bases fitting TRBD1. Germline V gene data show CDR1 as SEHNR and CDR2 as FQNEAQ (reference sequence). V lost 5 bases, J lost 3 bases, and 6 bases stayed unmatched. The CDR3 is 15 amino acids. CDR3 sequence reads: CASSRGTGDYNEQFF. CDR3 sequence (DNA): TGTGCCAGCAGCCGCGGGACAGGAGACTACAATGAGCAGTTCTTC.

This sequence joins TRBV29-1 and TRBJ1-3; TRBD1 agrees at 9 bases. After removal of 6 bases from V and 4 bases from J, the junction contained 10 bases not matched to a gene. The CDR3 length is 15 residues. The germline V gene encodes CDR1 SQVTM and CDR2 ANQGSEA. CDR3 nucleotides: TGCAGCGTCTTATCCAGGACAGGGGAAGGAAACACCATATATTTT. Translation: CSVLSRTGEGNTIYF.

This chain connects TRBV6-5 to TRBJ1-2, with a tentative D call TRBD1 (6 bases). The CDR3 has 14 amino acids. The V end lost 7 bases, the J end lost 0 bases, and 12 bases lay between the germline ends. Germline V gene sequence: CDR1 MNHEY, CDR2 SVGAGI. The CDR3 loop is CASIPGTPNYGYTF. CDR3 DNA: TGTGCCAGCATTCCAGGGACACCTAACTATGGCTACACCTTC.

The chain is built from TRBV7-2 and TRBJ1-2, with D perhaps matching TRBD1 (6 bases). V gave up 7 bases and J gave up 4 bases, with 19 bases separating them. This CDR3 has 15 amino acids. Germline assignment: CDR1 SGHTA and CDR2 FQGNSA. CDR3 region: CASTLDITGTYGYTF. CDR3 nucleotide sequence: TGTGCCAGCACATTAGACATAACAGGGACCTATGGCTACACCTTC.

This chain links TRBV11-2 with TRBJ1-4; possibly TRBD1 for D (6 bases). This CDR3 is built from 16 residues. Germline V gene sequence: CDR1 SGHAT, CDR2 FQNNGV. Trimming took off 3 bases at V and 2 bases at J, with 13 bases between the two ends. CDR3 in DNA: TGTGCCAGCAGCTTCTCAGGGGTTGGGACTAATGAAAAACTGTTTTTT. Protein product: CASSFSGVGTNEKLFF.

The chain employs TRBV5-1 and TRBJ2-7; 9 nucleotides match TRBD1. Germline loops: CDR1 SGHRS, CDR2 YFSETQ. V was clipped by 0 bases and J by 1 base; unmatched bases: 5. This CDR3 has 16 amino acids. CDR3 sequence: CASSLVGQGRSYEQYF. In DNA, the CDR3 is TGCGCCAGCAGCTTGGTGGGACAGGGTAGGTCCTACGAGCAGTACTTC.

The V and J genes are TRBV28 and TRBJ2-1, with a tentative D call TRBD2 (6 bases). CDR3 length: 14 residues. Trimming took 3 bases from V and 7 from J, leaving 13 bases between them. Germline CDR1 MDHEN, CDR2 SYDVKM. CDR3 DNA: TGTGCCAGCAGTTTGCGGGGCAGGGTAAATGAGCAGTTCTTC. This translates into CASSLRGRVNEQFF. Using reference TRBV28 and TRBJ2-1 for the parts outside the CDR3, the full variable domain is DVKVTQSSRYLVKRTGEKVFLECVQDMDHENMFWYRQDPGLGLRLIYFSYDVKMKEKGDIPEGYSVSREKKERFSLILESASTNQTSMYLCASSLRGRVNEQFFGPGTRLTVL.

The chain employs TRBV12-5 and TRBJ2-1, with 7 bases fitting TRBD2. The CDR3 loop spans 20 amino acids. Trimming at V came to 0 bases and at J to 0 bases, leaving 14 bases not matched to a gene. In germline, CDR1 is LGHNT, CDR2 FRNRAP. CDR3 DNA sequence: TGTGCTAGTGGTTTGGTACTGGGCGGGGGAAGCCATAGCTCCTACAATGAGCAGTTCTTC. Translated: CASGLVLGGGSHSSYNEQFF. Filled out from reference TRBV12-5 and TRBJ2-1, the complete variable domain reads DARVTQTPRHKVTEMGQEVTMRCQPILGHNTVFWYRQTMMQGLELLAYFRNRAPLDDSGMPKDRFSAEMPDATLATLKIQPSEPRDSAVYFCASGLVLGGGSHSSYNEQFFGPGTRLTVL.

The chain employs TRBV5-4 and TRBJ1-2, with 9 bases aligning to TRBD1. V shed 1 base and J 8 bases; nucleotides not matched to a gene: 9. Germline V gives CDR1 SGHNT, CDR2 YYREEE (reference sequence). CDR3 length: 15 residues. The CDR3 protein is CASSLYQQGAGGYTF. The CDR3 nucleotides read TGTGCCAGCAGCTTGTATCAACAGGGGGCAGGAGGCTACACCTTC.

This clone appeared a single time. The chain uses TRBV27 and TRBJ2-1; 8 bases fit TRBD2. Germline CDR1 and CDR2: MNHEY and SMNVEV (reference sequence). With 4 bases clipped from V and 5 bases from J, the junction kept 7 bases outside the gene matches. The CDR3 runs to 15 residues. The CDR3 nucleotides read TGTGCCAGCAGTTATCTTAGCGGGAACAACAATGAGCAGTTCTTC. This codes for CASSYLSGNNNEQFF.

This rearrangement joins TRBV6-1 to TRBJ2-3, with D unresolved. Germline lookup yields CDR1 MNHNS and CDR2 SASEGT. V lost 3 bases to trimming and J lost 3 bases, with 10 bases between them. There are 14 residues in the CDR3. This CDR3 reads CASSETLATDTQYF. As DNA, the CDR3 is TGTGCCAGCAGTGAGACACTTGCTACAGATACGCAGTATTTT.

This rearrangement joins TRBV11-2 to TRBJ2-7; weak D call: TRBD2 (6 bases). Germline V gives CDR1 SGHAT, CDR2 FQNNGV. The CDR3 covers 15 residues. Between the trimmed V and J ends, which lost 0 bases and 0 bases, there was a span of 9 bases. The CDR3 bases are TGTGCCAGCAGCTTAGAGGGGCGGGGCTCCTACGAGCAGTACTTC. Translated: CASSLEGRGSYEQYF.

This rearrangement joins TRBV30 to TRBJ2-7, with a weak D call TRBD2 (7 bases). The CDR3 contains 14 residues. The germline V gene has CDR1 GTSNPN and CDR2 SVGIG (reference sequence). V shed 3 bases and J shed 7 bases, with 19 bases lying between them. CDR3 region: CAWSKGGAAGEQYF. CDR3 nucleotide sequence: TGTGCCTGGAGCAAGGGGGGGGCGGCGGGGGAGCAGTACTTC.

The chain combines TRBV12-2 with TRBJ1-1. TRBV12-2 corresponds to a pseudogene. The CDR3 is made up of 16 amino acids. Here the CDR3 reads CASRLARVSVNTEAFF. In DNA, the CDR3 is TGTGCAAGTCGCTTAGCCCGGGTGAGCGTGAACACTGAAGCTTTCTTT.

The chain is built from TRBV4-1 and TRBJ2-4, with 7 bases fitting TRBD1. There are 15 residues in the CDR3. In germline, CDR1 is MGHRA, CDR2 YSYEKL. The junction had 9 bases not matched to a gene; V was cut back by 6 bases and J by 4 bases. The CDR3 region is CASSKPGQKKNIQYF. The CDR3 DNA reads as TGCGCCAGCAGTAAACCGGGACAGAAAAAAAACATTCAGTACTTC.

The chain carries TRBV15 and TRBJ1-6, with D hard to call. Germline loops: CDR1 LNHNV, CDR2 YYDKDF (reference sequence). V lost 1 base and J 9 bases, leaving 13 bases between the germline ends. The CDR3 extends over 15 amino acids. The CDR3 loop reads CATSRAEEASSPLHF. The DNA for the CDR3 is TGTGCCACCAGCAGAGCTGAGGAGGCTAGTTCACCCCTCCACTTT. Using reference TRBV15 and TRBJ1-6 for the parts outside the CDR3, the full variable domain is DAMVIQNPRYQVTQFGKPVTLSCSQTLNHNVMYWYQQKSSQAPKLLFHYYDKDFNNEADTPDNFQSRRPNTSFCFLDIRSPGLGDTAMYLCATSRAEEASSPLHFGNGTRLTVT.

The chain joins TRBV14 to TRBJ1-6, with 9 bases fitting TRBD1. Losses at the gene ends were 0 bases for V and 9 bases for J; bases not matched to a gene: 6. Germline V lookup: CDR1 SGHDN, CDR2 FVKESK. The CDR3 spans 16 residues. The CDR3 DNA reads TGTGCCAGCAGCCAAGATCGGGGGACAGGGAGTTCACCCCTCCACTTT. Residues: CASSQDRGTGSSPLHF.

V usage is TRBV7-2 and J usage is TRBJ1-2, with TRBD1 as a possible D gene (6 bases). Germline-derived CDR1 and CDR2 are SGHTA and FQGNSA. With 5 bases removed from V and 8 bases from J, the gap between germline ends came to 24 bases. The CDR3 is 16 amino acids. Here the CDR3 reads CASSTRPGQGAGGYTF. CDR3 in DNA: TGTGCCAGCAGCACCAGACCGGGACAAGGGGCGGGCGGCTACACCTTC.

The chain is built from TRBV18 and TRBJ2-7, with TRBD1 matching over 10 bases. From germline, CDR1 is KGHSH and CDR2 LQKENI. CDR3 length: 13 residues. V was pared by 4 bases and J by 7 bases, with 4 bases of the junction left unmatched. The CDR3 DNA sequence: TGTGCCAGCTCACTGGACAGGGGGAATGAGCAGTACTTC. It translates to CASSLDRGNEQYF.

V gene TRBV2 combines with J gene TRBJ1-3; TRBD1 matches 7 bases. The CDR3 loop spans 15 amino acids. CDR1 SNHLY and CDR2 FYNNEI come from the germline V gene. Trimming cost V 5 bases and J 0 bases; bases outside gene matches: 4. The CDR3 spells CASSSRTGSGNTIYF. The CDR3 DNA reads TGTGCCAGCAGTAGCCGGACAGGCTCTGGAAACACCATATATTTT.

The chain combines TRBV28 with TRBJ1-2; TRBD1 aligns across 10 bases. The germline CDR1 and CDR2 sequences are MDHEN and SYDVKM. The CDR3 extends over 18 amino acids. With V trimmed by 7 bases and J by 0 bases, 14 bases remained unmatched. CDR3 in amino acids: CASKHPRDRGDTNYGYTF. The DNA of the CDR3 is TGTGCCAGCAAACACCCCCGGGACAGGGGCGATACTAACTATGGCTACACCTTC.

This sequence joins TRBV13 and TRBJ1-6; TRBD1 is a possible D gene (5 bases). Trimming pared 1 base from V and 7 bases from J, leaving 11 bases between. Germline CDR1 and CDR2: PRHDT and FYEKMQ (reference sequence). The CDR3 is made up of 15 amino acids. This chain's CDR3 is CASSLEQAENSPLHF. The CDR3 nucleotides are TGTGCCAGCAGCTTAGAACAGGCCGAGAATTCACCCCTCCACTTT. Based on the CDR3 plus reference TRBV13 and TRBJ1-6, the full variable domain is AAGVIQSPRHLIKEKRETATLKCYPIPRHDTVYWYQQGPGQDPQFLISFYEKMQSDKGSIPDRFSAQQFSDYHSELNMSSLELGDSALYFCASSLEQAENSPLHFGNGTRLTVT.